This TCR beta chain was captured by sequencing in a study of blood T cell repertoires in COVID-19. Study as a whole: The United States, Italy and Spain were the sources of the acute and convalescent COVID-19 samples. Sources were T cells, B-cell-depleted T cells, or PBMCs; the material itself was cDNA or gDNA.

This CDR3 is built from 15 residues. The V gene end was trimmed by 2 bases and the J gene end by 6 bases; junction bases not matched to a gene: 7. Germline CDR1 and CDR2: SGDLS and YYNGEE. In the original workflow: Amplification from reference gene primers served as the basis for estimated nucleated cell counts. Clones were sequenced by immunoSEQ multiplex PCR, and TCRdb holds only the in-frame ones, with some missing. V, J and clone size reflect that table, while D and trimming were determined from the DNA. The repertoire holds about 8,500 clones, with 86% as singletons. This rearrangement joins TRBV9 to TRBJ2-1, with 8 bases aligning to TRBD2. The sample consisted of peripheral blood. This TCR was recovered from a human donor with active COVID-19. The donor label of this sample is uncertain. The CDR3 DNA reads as TGTGCCAGCAGCGTGTGGAGCGGGGGTTTCAATGAGCAGTTCTTC. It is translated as CASSVWSGGFNEQFF.